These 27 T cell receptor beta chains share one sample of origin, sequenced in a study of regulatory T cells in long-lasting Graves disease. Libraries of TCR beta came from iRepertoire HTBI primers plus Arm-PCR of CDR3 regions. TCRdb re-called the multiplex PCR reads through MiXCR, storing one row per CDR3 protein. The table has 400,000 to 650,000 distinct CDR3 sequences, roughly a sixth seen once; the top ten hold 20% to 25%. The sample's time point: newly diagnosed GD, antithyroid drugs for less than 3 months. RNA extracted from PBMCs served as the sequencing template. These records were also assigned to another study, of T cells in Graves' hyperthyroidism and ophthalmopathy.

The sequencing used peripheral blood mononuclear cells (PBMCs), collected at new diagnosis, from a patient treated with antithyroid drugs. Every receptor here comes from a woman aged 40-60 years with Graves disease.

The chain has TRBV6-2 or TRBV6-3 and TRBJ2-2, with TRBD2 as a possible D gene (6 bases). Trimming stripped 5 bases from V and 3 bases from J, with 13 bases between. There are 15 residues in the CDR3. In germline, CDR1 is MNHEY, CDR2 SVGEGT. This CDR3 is CASSLTAGYTGELFF. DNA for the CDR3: TGTGCCAGCAGTCTTACTGCGGGGTACACCGGGGAGCTGTTTTTT.

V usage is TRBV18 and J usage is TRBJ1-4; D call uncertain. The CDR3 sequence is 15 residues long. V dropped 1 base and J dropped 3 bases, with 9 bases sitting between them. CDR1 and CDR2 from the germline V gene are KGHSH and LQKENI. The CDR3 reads CASSPQSAPNEKLFF. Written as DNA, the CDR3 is TGTGCCAGCTCACCACAGTCAGCTCCTAATGAAAAACTGTTTTTT.

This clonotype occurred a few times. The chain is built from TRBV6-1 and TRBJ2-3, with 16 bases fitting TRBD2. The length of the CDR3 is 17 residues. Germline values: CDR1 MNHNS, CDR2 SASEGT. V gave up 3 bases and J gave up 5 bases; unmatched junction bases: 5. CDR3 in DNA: TGTGCCAGCAGTGATTGGGGACTAGCGGGGGGGGGAGATACGCAGTATTTT. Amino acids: CASSDWGLAGGGDTQYF.

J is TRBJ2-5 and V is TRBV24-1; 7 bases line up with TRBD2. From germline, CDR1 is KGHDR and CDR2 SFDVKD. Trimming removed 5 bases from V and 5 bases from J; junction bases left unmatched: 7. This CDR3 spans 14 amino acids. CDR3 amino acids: CATSGPGGRETQYF. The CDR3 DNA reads TGTGCCACCAGTGGCCCGGGGGGACGGGAGACCCAGTACTTC.

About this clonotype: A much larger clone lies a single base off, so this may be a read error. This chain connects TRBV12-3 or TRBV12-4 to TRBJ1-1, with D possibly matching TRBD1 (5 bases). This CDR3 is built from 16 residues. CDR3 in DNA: TGTGCCAGCAGCCCAATCACTGGACAAGTGAACACTAAAGCTTTCTTT. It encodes CASSPITGQVNTKAFF.

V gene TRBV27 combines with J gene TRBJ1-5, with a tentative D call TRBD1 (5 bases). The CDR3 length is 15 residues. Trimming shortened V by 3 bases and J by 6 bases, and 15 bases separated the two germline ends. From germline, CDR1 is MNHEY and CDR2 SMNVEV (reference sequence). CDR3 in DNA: TGTGCCAGCAGTTTCGCAGGGAGGCAGGGTCAGCCCCAGCATTTT. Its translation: CASSFAGRQGQPQHF.

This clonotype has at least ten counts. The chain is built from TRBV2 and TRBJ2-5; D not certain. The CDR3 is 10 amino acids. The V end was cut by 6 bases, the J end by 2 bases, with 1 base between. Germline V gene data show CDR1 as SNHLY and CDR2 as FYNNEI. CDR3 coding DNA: TGTGCCAGCAGACAAGAGACCCAGTACTTC. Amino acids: CASRQETQYF.

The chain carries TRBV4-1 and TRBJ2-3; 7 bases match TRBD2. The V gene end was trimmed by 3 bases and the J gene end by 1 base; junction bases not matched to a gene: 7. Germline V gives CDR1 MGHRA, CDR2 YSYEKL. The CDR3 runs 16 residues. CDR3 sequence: CASSHALSGGTDTQYF. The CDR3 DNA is TGCGCCAGCAGCCACGCCCTGAGCGGGGGCACAGATACGCAGTATTTT.

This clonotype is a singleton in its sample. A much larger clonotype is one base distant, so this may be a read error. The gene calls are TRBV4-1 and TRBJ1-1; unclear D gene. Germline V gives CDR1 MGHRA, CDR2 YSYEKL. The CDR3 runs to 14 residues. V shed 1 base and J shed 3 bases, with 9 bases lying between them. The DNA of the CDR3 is TGCGCCAGCAGCCAAGTAGAGGAGGACACTGAAGCTTTCTTT. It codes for CASSQVEEDTEAFF.

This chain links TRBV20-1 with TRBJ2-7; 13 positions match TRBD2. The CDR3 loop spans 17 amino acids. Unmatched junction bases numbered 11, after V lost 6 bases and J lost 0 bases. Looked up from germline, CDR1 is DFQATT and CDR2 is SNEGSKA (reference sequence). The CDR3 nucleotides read TGCAGTGCAATCGGGACTAGCGGGGACAGGAGCTCCTACGAGCAGTACTTC. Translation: CSAIGTSGDRSSYEQYF.

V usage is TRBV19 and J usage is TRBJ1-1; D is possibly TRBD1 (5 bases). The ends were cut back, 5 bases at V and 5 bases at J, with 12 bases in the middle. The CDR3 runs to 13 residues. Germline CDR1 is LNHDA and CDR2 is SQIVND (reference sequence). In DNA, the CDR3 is TGTGCCAGTAGTGAGACAGTGGAGACTGAAGCTTTCTTT. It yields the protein CASSETVETEAFF.

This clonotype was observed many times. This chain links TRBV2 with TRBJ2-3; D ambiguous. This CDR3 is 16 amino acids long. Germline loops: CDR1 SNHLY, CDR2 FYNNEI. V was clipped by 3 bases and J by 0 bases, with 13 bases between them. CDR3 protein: CASSDSISASTDTQYF. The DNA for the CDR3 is TGTGCCAGCAGTGACTCAATCTCCGCTAGCACAGATACGCAGTATTTT.

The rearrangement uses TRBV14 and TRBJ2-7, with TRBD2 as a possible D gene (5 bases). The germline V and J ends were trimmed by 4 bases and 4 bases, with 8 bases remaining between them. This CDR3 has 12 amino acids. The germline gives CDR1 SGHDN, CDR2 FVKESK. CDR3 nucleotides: TGTGCCAGCAGCCCGGACTGGTACGAGCAGTACTTC. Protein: CASSPDWYEQYF.

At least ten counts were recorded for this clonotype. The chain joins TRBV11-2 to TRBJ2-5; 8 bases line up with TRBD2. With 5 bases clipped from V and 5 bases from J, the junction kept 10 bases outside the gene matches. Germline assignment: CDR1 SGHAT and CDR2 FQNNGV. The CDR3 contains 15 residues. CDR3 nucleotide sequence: TGTGCCAGCAGCAGCGGGGGCCGCGGGTGGGAGACCCAGTACTTC. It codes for CASSSGGRGWETQYF.

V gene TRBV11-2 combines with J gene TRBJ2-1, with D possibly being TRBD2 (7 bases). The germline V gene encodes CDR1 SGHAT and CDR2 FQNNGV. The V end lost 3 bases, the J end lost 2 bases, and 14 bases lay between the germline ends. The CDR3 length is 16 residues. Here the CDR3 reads CASSFKGGIPYNEQFF. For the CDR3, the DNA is TGTGCCAGCAGCTTTAAGGGGGGGATTCCCTACAATGAGCAGTTCTTC.

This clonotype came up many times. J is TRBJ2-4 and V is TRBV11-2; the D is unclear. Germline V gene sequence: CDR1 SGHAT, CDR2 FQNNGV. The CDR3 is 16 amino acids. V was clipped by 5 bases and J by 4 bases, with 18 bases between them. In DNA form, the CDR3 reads TGTGCCAGCAGCCCACTGCCGGGTGGGCCAAAAAACATTCAGTACTTC. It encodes CASSPLPGGPKNIQYF.

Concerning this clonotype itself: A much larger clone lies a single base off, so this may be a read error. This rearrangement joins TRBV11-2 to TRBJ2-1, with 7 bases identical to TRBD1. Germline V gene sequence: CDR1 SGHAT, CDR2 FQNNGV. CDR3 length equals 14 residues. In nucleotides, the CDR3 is TGTGCCAGCAACTTAGGGGGCACCTACAATGAGCAGTTCTTC. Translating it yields CASNLGGTYNEQFF.

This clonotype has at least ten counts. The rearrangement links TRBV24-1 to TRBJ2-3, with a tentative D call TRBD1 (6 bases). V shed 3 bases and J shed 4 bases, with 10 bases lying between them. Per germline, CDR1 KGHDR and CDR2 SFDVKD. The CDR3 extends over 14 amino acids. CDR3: CATSDARGPDTQYF. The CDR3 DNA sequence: TGTGCCACCAGTGATGCCAGGGGCCCAGATACGCAGTATTTT.

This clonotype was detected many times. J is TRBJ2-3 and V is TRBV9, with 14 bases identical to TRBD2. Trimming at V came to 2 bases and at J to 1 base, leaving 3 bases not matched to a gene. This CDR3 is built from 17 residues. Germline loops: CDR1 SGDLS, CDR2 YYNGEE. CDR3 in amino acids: CASSVRGLAGGTDTQYF. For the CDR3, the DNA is TGTGCCAGCAGCGTGAGGGGACTAGCGGGGGGCACAGATACGCAGTATTTT.

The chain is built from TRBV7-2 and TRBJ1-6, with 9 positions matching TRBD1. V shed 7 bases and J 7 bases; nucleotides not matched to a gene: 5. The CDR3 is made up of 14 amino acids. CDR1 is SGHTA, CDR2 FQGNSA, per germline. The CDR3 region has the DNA TGTGCCAGCACAACCGGGACAGGGAATTCACCCCTCCACTTT. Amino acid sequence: CASTTGTGNSPLHF.

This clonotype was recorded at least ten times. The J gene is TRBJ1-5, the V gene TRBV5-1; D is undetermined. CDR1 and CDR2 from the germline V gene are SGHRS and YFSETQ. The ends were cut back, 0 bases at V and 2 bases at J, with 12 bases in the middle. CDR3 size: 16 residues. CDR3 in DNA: TGCGCCAGCAGCTTGGAGGGAGGGAAGGGCAATCAGCCCCAGCATTTT. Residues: CASSLEGGKGNQPQHF. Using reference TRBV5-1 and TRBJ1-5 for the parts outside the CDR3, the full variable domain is KAGVTQTPRYLIKTRGQQVTLSCSPISGHRSVSWYQQTPGQGLQFLFEYFSETQRNKGNFPGRFSGRQFSNSRSEMNVSTLELGDSALYLCASSLEGGKGNQPQHFGDGTRLSIL.

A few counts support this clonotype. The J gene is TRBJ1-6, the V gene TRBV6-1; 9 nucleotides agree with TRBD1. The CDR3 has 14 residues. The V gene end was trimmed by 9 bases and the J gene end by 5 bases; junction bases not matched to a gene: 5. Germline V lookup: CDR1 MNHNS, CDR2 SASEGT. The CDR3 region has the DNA TGTGCCAGTACCCGGGACAGGGATAATTCACCCCTCCACTTT. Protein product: CASTRDRDNSPLHF.

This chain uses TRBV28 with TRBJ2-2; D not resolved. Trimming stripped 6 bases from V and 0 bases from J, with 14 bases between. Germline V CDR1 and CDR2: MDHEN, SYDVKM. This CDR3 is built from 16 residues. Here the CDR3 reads CASRRRTPSNTGELFF. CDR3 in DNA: TGTGCCAGCAGGCGCAGGACCCCCTCGAACACCGGGGAGCTGTTTTTT.

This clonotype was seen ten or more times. The CDR3 region has the DNA TGTGCCAGCACCCTCTCAAGGCTAGCCAAAAACATTCAGTACTTC. Translating it yields CASTLSRLAKNIQYF. The chain carries TRBV28 and TRBJ2-4; D not resolved. The germline V and J ends were trimmed by 7 bases and 0 bases, with 13 bases remaining between them. Germline lookup yields CDR1 MDHEN and CDR2 SYDVKM. The CDR3 sequence is 15 residues long.

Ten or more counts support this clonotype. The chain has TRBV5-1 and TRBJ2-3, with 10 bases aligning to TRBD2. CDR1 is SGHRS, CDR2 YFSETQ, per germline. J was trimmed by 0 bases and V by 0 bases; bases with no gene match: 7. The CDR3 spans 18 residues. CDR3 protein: CASSLGLAGPTSTDTQYF. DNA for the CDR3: TGCGCCAGCAGCTTGGGACTAGCGGGCCCGACAAGCACAGATACGCAGTATTTT.

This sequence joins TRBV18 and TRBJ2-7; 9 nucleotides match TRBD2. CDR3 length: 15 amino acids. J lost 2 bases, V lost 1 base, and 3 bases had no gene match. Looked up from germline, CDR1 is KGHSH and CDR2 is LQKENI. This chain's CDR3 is CASSPLASGTYEQYF. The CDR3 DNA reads TGTGCCAGCTCACCACTGGCTAGCGGGACCTACGAGCAGTACTTC.

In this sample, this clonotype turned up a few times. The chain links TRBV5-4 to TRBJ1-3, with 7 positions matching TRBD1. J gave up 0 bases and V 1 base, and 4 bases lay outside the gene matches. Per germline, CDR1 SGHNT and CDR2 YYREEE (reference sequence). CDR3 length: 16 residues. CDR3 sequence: CASSLTGAISGNTIYF. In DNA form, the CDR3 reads TGTGCCAGCAGCTTGACAGGGGCGATCTCTGGAAACACCATATATTTT.